This TCR beta chain was identified in a study of T cell repertoires in cytomegalovirus infection. Whole-study context: Public TCR beta signatures were indicative of both CMV infection and a matching HLA type.

Per germline, CDR1 SGHVS and CDR2 FNYEAQ. Trimming cost V 5 bases and J 8 bases; bases outside gene matches: 9. This CDR3 region has 14 residues. TCRdb called the reads again in MiXCR, with one record for every CDR3 protein. Here the sample spans 70,000 to 85,000 distinct CDR3 sequences, 35% to 50% being singletons. Notes on this clonotype: What it recognizes is unknown.

This specimen consisted of CD8+ T cells from cultured PBMCs, obtained from culture after CMV antigen stimulation. This chain connects TRBV7-6 to TRBJ1-2, with TRBD1 matching over 9 bases. This receptor was identified in a human donor in good health (CMV status not recorded). Some clones in this sample may be carry-over from other donors' samples. The CDR3 bases are TGTGCCAGCAGCCCCAGGGACAGGGTACGAGGCTACACCTTC. This gives the protein CASSPRDRVRGYTF.